The count of the clone carrying this T cell receptor (beta chain) is one. Its target is not known. The PCR used 60 Vbeta and 13 Jbeta primers. Produced via immunoSEQ multiplex PCR; TCRdb's table is partial and in-frame only. Among 89,000 or so clones listed, around four fifths were seen once. The CDR3 totals 16 residues. The V gene's germline CDR1 is LGHNA and CDR2 YNFKEQ. After removal of 0 bases from V and 6 bases from J, the junction contained 10 bases not matched to a gene. This sample stems from a study of cytomegalovirus exposure and HLA in healthy donors. Study findings and constraints: In an earlier analysis, most TCR beta V segments were productive about 87% or about 30% of the time. Later analysis demonstrated an association between a missense DCLRE1C variant and TCR beta V- and J-gene trimming. Across donors, sequencing depth was assumed by presence/absence analyses to be roughly uniform. Diagnosis of cytomegalovirus status made by the classifier reportedly showed high specificity and sensitivity.

The sample consisted of PBMCs. This receptor was identified in a young woman in good health and CMV-seropositive. The chain is built from TRBV4-2 and TRBJ2-7, with TRBD2 matching 8 bases. CDR3 loop: CASSQEEGLVLLEQYF. CDR3 in DNA: TGTGCCAGCAGCCAAGAGGAGGGACTAGTGTTGCTCGAGCAGTACTTC.